This TCR beta chain was observed in a study of T cell changes during pregnancy in multiple sclerosis. This CDR3 is 19 amino acids long. CDR1 is SGDLS and CDR2 is YYNGEE in the germline V gene. Trimming at V came to 4 bases and at J to 4 bases, leaving 18 bases not matched to a gene. Assay: immunoSEQ multiplex PCR; the TCRdb copy retains only in-frame clones and omits some. The repertoire holds around 57,000 clones, with roughly nine tenths as singletons. This receptor was obtained from a female donor in good health, enrolled as a control in a pregnancy study. The specimen was peripheral blood, collected after pregnancy. The chain couples TRBV9 to TRBJ2-3, with 10 positions matching TRBD2. The CDR3 DNA sequence: TGTGCCAGCAGCCCCCGAGGGCGGCGAAGCGGGGGGGGCGCAGATACGCAGTATTTT. This translates into CASSPRGRRSGGGADTQYF.